This TCR beta chain comes out of a study of shared clonotypes between healthy human individuals. In the study overall: CD4 naive and memory got three plates each, CD8 naive two, CD8 memory one. Study-wide results and caveats: Deeper or shallower sequencing was expected to change how clonotypes are shared among donors. Sharing across a handful of donors was seen in about 5% of naive CD4 clonotypes.

Germline CDR1 SGHRS, CDR2 YFSETQ. The CDR3 consists of 19 residues. V trimming: 3 bases; J trimming: 4 bases; junction bases outside the gene matches: 19. With regard to this clone: Its antigen is still unknown. Other DNA variants within this sample encode the same CDR3.

Naive CD8 cells were CD45RO-negative, positively selected for CCR7, excluding terminally differentiated effector memory CD45RA+ cells. Around 200 ng DNA, about 28,000 T cell genomes, went into each sorted-subset replicate PCR. Data came from immunoSEQ multiplex PCR; TCRdb stores just in-frame clones and leaves some out. The data hold approximately 1.9 million clones, with approximately 92% observed a single time. This rearrangement joins TRBV5-1 to TRBJ2-7; 10 positions match TRBD2. The clonotype originates from a man aged 18 to 30 in good health. Some clones in this sample may be carry-over from other donors' samples. Sequencing was performed on naive CD8+ T cells from PBMCs. The CDR3: CASSSPAGEREGNPYEQYF. The CDR3 coding sequence is TGCGCCAGCAGCTCGCCCGCCGGTGAGCGGGAGGGTAATCCGTACGAGCAGTACTTC.